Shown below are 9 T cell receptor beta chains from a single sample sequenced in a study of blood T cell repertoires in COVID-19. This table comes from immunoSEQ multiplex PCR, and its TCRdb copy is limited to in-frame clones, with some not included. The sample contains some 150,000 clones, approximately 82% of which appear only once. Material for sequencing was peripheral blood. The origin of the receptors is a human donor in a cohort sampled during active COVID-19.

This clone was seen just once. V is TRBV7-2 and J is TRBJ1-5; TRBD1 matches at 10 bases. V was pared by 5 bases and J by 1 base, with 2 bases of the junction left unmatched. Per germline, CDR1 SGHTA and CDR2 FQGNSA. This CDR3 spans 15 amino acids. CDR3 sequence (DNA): TGTGCCAGCAGCCAGGGACAGGGGAGCAATCAGCCCCAGCATTTT. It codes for CASSQGQGSNQPQHF.

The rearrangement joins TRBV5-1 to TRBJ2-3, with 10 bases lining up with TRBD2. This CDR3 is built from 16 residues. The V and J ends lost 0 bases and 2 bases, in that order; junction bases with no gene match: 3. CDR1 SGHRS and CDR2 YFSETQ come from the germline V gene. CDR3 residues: CASSLGGLANTDTQYF. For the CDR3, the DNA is TGCGCCAGCAGCTTGGGGGGACTAGCGAACACAGATACGCAGTATTTT.

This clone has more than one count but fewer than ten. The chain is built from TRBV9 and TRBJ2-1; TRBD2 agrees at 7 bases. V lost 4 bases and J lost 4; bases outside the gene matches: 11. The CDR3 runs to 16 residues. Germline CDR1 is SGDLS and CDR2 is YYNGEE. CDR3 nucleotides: TGTGCCAGCAGCCCTGGGTCTAGCGGTGCGTACAATGAGCAGTTCTTC. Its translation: CASSPGSSGAYNEQFF.

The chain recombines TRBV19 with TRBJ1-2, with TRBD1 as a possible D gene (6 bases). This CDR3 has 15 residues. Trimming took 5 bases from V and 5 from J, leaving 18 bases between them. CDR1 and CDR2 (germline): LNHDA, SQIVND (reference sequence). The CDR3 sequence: CASSSAGVEDYGYTF. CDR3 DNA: TGTGCCAGTAGTTCCGCAGGGGTAGAGGATTATGGCTACACCTTC.

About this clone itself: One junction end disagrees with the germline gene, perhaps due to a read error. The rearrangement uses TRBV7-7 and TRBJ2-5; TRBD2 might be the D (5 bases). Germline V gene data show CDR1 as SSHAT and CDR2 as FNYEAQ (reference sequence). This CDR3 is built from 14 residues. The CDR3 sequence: CASSLGGLGETQYF. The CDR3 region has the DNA TGTGCTAGCAGCTTAGGCGGGTTGGGAGAGACCCAGTACTTC.

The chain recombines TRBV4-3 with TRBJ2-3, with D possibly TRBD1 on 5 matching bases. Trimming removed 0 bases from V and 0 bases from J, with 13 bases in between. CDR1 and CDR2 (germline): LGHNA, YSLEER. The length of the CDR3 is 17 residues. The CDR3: CASSQDWGVGSTDTQYF. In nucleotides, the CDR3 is TGCGCCAGCAGCCAAGATTGGGGCGTGGGCAGCACAGATACGCAGTATTTT.

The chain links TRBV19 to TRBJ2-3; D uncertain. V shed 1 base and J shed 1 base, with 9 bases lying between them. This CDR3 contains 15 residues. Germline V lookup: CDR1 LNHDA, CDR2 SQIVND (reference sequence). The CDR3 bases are TGTGCCAGTAGTATAGGGTTTCTAGGCACAGATACGCAGTATTTT. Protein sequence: CASSIGFLGTDTQYF.

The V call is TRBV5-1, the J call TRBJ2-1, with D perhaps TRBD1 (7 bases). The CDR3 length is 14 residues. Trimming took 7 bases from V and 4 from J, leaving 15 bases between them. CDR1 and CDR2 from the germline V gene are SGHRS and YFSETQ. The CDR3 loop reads CASRQGGMYNEQFF. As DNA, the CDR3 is TGCGCCAGCCGACAGGGCGGGATGTACAATGAGCAGTTCTTC.

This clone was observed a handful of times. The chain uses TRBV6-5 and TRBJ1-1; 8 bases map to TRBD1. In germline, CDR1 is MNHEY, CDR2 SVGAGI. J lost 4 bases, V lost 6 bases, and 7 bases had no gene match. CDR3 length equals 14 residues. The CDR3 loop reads CASRRPQGGTEAFF. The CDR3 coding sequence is TGTGCCAGCAGAAGACCACAGGGGGGCACTGAAGCTTTCTTT.